Included here is one T cell receptor (beta chain) sequence, with context. Recruitment covered about two dozen US areas and drew participants whose ages spanned about 18 to 89 years. Self-reported history from a screening survey and questionnaire set each donor's cohort. The CDR3 contains 12 residues. With 8 bases removed from V and 5 bases from J, the gap between germline ends came to 10 bases. The data were taken from a study of blood T cell repertoires in COVID-19. Study summary: PBMCs, B-cell-depleted T cells, or T cells were the source of the cDNA or gDNA that made up the material.

Authors' methods: Reference gene primer amplification gave nucleated cell count estimates. Clones were read by immunoSEQ multiplex PCR, and TCRdb kept only the in-frame ones, dropping some. The V and J calls and the clone size are those of that table, but D and trimming were determined from the DNA. The sample records hundreds of thousands of clones, around 84% being singletons. The sequencing input was PBMCs or T cells enriched from blood (not recorded which). The V and J genes are TRBV12-3 or TRBV12-4 and TRBJ2-1; D perhaps matches TRBD1 (5 bases). The TCR originated in a man younger than 45 with acute COVID-19. DNA of the CDR3: TGTGCCAGCGGGTGGACAAACAATGAGCAGTTCTTC. Amino acids: CASGWTNNEQFF.